What follows are 29 T cell receptor beta chains derived from one specimen sequenced in a study of OX40 agonist ivuxolimab in advanced cancers. Measured with immunoSEQ multiplex PCR; TCRdb has only the in-frame clones, and not every one. The table has around 20,000 clones, about 90% seen once; the top ten hold approximately 49%. The specimen comprised CD4+ or CD8+ T cells sorted from blood, sampled in a trial of the OX40 agonist ivuxolimab. These receptors all come from an adult with an advanced solid tumor such as melanoma, head and neck, liver or kidney cancer.

The rearrangement uses TRBV7-6 and TRBJ2-1, with no clear D. Germline CDR1 is SGHVS and CDR2 is FNYEAQ. The CDR3 sequence is 19 residues long. Trimming pared 5 bases from V and 0 bases from J, leaving 23 bases between. The CDR3 nucleotides are TGTGCCAGCAGCCGTGATTCCCCTGACACGTCCAGCTCCTACAATGAGCAGTTCTTC. Translated, it gives CASSRDSPDTSSSYNEQFF.

This chain connects TRBV11-2 to TRBJ1-1; TRBD1 is a possible D gene (6 bases). The CDR3 loop spans 14 amino acids. In germline, CDR1 is SGHAT, CDR2 FQNNGV. Trimming removed 8 bases at V and 0 bases at J, with 13 bases between. This CDR3 reads CASGSTGLNTEAFF. DNA for the CDR3: TGTGCCAGCGGCTCCACAGGGTTGAACACTGAAGCTTTCTTT.

The genes are TRBV27 and TRBJ1-2; D is unresolved. The germline gives CDR1 MNHEY, CDR2 SMNVEV (reference sequence). There are 13 residues in the CDR3. V was clipped by 2 bases and J by 3 bases, with 7 bases between them. Written as DNA, the CDR3 is TGTGCCAGCAGTTTAGGACGGCACTATGGCTACACCTTC. Its protein product is CASSLGRHYGYTF.

The chain carries TRBV29-1 and TRBJ2-3; the D is unclear. Deletions cut 3 bases from V and 3 bases from J, with 4 bases between. CDR1 SQVTM and CDR2 ANQGSEA come from the germline V gene. The CDR3 loop spans 11 amino acids. Here the CDR3 DNA reads TGCAGCGTTGAGCTGACAGATACGCAGTATTTT. Translating gives CSVELTDTQYF.

A single count supports this clone. The V gene is TRBV27, the J gene TRBJ1-1; D gene uncertain. V shed 2 bases and J shed 1 base, with 8 bases lying between them. Per germline, CDR1 MNHEY and CDR2 SMNVEV (reference sequence). The CDR3 has 14 residues. Written as DNA, the CDR3 is TGTGCCAGCAGTTTAATTTCGGGGAACACTGAAGCTTTCTTT. Encoded protein: CASSLISGNTEAFF.

This clone was seen just once. J is TRBJ1-5 and V is TRBV7-8; D is unclear. Germline V gene data show CDR1 as SGHVS and CDR2 as FQNEAQ. V lost 1 base and J lost 0, with 1 base in between. This CDR3 comprises 13 residues. CDR3 in amino acids: CASSLVSNQPQHF. The CDR3 nucleotides are TGTGCCAGCAGCTTAGTTAGCAATCAGCCCCAGCATTTT.

The V call is TRBV27, the J call TRBJ2-7, with 7 bases aligning to TRBD1. The CDR3 contains 15 residues. Germline V lookup: CDR1 MNHEY, CDR2 SMNVEV (reference sequence). J gave up 6 bases and V 5 bases, and 13 bases lay outside the gene matches. CDR3: CASSITSGTASEQYF. The DNA for the CDR3 is TGTGCCAGCAGTATTACCTCCGGGACAGCAAGCGAGCAGTACTTC.

J is TRBJ2-7 and V is TRBV19; the D gene is possibly TRBD2 (5 bases). V gave up 3 bases and J gave up 7 bases, with 16 bases separating them. Germline CDR1 and CDR2: LNHDA and SQIVND (reference sequence). This CDR3 comprises 14 residues. The CDR3 spells CASSMGSGTREQYF. The CDR3 DNA follows: TGTGCCAGTAGTATGGGTTCCGGAACTAGGGAGCAGTACTTC.

This sequence joins TRBV7-3 and TRBJ2-1; TRBD2 is a possible D gene (6 bases). V was clipped by 3 bases and J by 8 bases, with 11 bases between them. The germline CDR1 and CDR2 sequences are SGHTA and FQGTGA. The CDR3 consists of 13 residues. As DNA, the CDR3 is TGTGCCAGCAGCTTGGCCGGGAGCCATGAGCAGTTCTTC. It specifies CASSLAGSHEQFF.

The rearrangement links TRBV5-4 to TRBJ2-7; 9 bases are a match to TRBD2. The V gene end was trimmed by 5 bases and the J gene end by 5 bases; junction bases not matched to a gene: 8. The CDR3 is 14 amino acids. The germline V gene has CDR1 SGHNT and CDR2 YYREEE (reference sequence). CDR3: CASSFAGGPHEQYF. CDR3 DNA: TGTGCCAGCAGTTTTGCGGGAGGGCCGCACGAGCAGTACTTC.

The rearrangement uses TRBV27 and TRBJ2-1; 14 bases fit TRBD2. Germline V gives CDR1 MNHEY, CDR2 SMNVEV (reference sequence). V shed 10 bases and J 9 bases; nucleotides not matched to a gene: 17. CDR3 length: 17 amino acids. The chain's CDR3 is CATRGRAPGLAGVEQFF. As DNA, the CDR3 is TGTGCCACCAGGGGGCGGGCGCCGGGACTAGCGGGAGTTGAGCAGTTCTTC.

V and J are TRBV9 and TRBJ1-3; D is possibly TRBD1 (6 bases). The V and J ends lost 2 bases and 4 bases respectively, with 10 bases between them. The V gene's germline CDR1 is SGDLS and CDR2 YYNGEE. This CDR3 has 14 residues. CDR3 bases: TGTGCCAGCAGCGTCGCAGGGGCAGGAAACACCATATATTTT. Amino acid sequence: CASSVAGAGNTIYF.

Only one count was recorded for this clone. The V gene is TRBV19, the J gene TRBJ2-1; D may be TRBD1 or TRBD2 (5 bases each). Germline CDR1 LNHDA, CDR2 SQIVND (reference sequence). The CDR3 length is 14 residues. Trimming left V 7 bases short and J 2 bases short, with 12 bases between. The CDR3 DNA reads TGTGCCAGTAATCCGGGGCCCGCCTACAATGAGCAGTTCTTC. It translates to CASNPGPAYNEQFF. Complete variable domain (other parts from reference TRBV19 and TRBJ2-1): DGGITQSPKYLFRKEGQNVTLSCEQNLNHDAMYWYRQDPGQGLRLIYYSQIVNDFQKGDIAEGYSVSREKKESFPLTVTSAQKNPTAFYLCASNPGPAYNEQFFGPGTRLTVL.

The V gene is TRBV7-2, the J gene TRBJ1-5, with D possibly TRBD1 on 5 matching bases. V was shortened by 1 base and J by 1 base, with 8 bases between the two germline ends. Germline V gene data show CDR1 as SGHTA and CDR2 as FQGNSA. This CDR3 spans 15 amino acids. CDR3 sequence reads: CASSLEGPSNQPQHF. DNA of the CDR3: TGTGCCAGCAGCTTAGAGGGACCAAGCAATCAGCCCCAGCATTTT.

The rearrangement links TRBV11-2 to TRBJ2-3; TRBD2 aligns across 7 bases. Germline lookup yields CDR1 SGHAT and CDR2 FQNNGV. After removal of 0 bases from V and 6 bases from J, the junction contained 6 bases not matched to a gene. The CDR3 is made up of 15 amino acids. CDR3 sequence: CASSLDKAGVDTQYF. The CDR3, as DNA: TGTGCCAGCAGCTTAGATAAGGCGGGGGTCGATACGCAGTATTTT. The full variable domain, its missing parts supplied by reference TRBV11-2 and TRBJ2-3, is EAGVAQSPRYKIIEKRQSVAFWCNPISGHATLYWYQQILGQGPKLLIQFQNNGVVDDSQLPKDRFSAERLKGVDSTLKIQPAKLEDSAVYLCASSLDKAGVDTQYFGPGTRLTVL.

In this sample, this clone turned up once. This chain links TRBV6-5 with TRBJ2-1, with D maybe TRBD2 (6 bases). This CDR3 is 15 amino acids long. The V gene's germline CDR1 is MNHEY and CDR2 SVGAGI. Trimming took 2 bases from V and 7 from J, leaving 15 bases between them. CDR3 coding DNA: TGTGCCAGCAGTTACGGGAGGAACAACCTTAATGAGCAGTTCTTC. This translates into CASSYGRNNLNEQFF.

The count of this clone is one. The chain couples TRBV5-4 to TRBJ2-5; D may match TRBD1 or TRBD2 (5 bases each). This CDR3 region has 13 residues. Germline CDR1 and CDR2: SGHNT and YYREEE (reference sequence). V gave up 5 bases and J gave up 5 bases, with 13 bases separating them. CDR3 nucleotide sequence: TGTGCCAGCAGGTTATCCGAGGGGGAGACCCAGTACTTC. This sequence encodes CASRLSEGETQYF. Looking up the rest from reference TRBV5-4 and TRBJ2-5 gives the full variable domain: ETGVTQSPTHLIKTRGQQVTLRCSSQSGHNTVSWYQQALGQGPQFIFQYYREEENGRGNFPPRFSGLQFPNYSSELNVNALELDDSALYLCASRLSEGETQYFGPGTRLLVL.

This chain joins TRBV9 and TRBJ2-3; D assignment may be TRBD1 or TRBD2 (5 bases each). The CDR3 runs 14 residues. Germline V gives CDR1 SGDLS, CDR2 YYNGEE. The ends were cut back, 4 bases at V and 1 base at J, with 10 bases in the middle. CDR3 bases: TGTGCCAGCAGCTTAATGGGGGGCACAGATACGCAGTATTTT. Its translation is CASSLMGGTDTQYF.

J is TRBJ2-7 and V is TRBV9; 8 bases map to TRBD2. The CDR3 extends over 16 amino acids. Germline loops: CDR1 SGDLS, CDR2 YYNGEE. Unmatched junction bases numbered 8, after V lost 0 bases and J lost 3 bases. CDR3 loop: CASSVGSGLGYYEQYF. As DNA, the CDR3 is TGTGCCAGCAGCGTAGGTTCGGGACTAGGATACTACGAGCAGTACTTC.

The chain joins TRBV15 to TRBJ1-6; D gene unclear. Germline CDR1 reads LNHNV; CDR2 reads YYDKDF (reference sequence). The ends were cut back, 1 base at V and 7 bases at J, with 8 bases in the middle. The CDR3 contains 14 residues. DNA of the CDR3: TGTGCCACCAGCAGAGGGAGGGAGAATTCACCCCTCCACTTT. It encodes CATSRGRENSPLHF.

This clone appeared a single time. V usage is TRBV4-1 and J usage is TRBJ2-3; 9 bases are shared with TRBD2. The CDR3 extends over 15 amino acids. Looked up from germline, CDR1 is MGHRA and CDR2 is YSYEKL. Trimming at V came to 2 bases and at J to 6 bases, leaving 6 bases not matched to a gene. The CDR3 is CASSQNPGLADTQYF. The CDR3 bases are TGCGCCAGCAGCCAAAACCCAGGACTAGCGGATACGCAGTATTTT.

The V call is TRBV28, the J call TRBJ2-7; 14 positions agree with TRBD2. The CDR3 runs to 17 residues. Germline lookup yields CDR1 MDHEN and CDR2 SYDVKM. J lost 4 bases, V lost 3 bases, and 8 bases had no gene match. The CDR3 loop is CASSFIHGTSGRYEQYF. CDR3 DNA sequence: TGTGCCAGCAGTTTTATTCATGGGACTAGCGGGAGATACGAGCAGTACTTC.

The chain combines TRBV2 with TRBJ1-4; D remains unclear. This CDR3 has 16 amino acids. Germline values: CDR1 SNHLY, CDR2 FYNNEI. Trimming removed 0 bases from V and 8 bases from J, with 16 bases in between. The DNA for the CDR3 is TGTGCCAGCAGTGAAGCACTTGGCCTATCGAGCGAAAAACTGTTTTTT. Translation: CASSEALGLSSEKLFF.

The CDR3 region is CASRPGSGELFF. The CDR3 coding sequence is TGCGCCAGCAGACCAGGGTCCGGGGAGCTGTTTTTT. The V and J genes are TRBV4-3 and TRBJ2-2, with a weak D call TRBD1 (5 bases). The CDR3 is 12 amino acids. Trimming left V 6 bases short and J 6 bases short, with 8 bases between. The germline CDR1 and CDR2 sequences are LGHNA and YSLEER.

This rearrangement joins TRBV6-1 to TRBJ1-2; D is undetermined. Between the trimmed V and J ends, which lost 2 bases and 4 bases, there was a span of 14 bases. The CDR3 loop spans 15 amino acids. Germline CDR1 MNHNS, CDR2 SASEGT. CDR3 sequence: CASSERRASPYGYTF. The CDR3 coding sequence is TGTGCCAGCAGTGAAAGACGGGCGTCCCCCTATGGCTACACCTTC.

The rearrangement uses TRBV5-8 and TRBJ1-1; weak D call: TRBD1 (6 bases). Germline V gene lookup returns CDR1 SGHTS and CDR2 YDEGEE. Trimming removed 4 bases at V and 0 bases at J, with 19 bases between. This CDR3 is built from 17 residues. For the CDR3, the DNA is TGTGCCAGCAGCCCTAGGTACCGGGACACCTTGAACACTGAAGCTTTCTTT. Amino acids: CASSPRYRDTLNTEAFF. The full variable domain, completed using reference TRBV5-8 and TRBJ1-1, is EAGVTQSPTHLIKTRGQQATLRCSPISGHTSVYWYQQALGLGLQFLLWYDEGEERNRGNFPPRFSGRQFPNYSSELNVNALELEDSALYLCASSPRYRDTLNTEAFFGQGTRLTVV.

The V gene is TRBV9, the J gene TRBJ2-5; 9 bases fit TRBD1. J gave up 2 bases and V 0 bases, and 5 bases lay outside the gene matches. The CDR3 loop spans 16 amino acids. Germline loops: CDR1 SGDLS, CDR2 YYNGEE. This CDR3 reads CASSVAPGTGQETQYF. The CDR3 DNA is TGTGCCAGCAGCGTAGCACCCGGGACAGGGCAAGAGACCCAGTACTTC.

The chain links TRBV2 to TRBJ2-7; 10 nucleotides match TRBD1. V shed 9 bases and J 5 bases; nucleotides not matched to a gene: 10. The CDR3 runs to 14 residues. The germline V gene has CDR1 SNHLY and CDR2 FYNNEI. The CDR3 reads CASPLPGQGNEQYF. CDR3 DNA sequence: TGTGCCAGTCCGCTCCCGGGACAGGGGAACGAGCAGTACTTC.

The chain links TRBV27 to TRBJ1-5, with TRBD1 as a possible D gene (6 bases). V was pared by 5 bases and J by 0 bases, with 17 bases between. Germline V gene lookup returns CDR1 MNHEY and CDR2 SMNVEV (reference sequence). This CDR3 is 17 amino acids long. The CDR3 sequence: CASSPSLGQYSNQPQHF. As DNA, the CDR3 is TGTGCCAGCAGTCCTAGCCTCGGACAGTATAGCAATCAGCCCCAGCATTTT.